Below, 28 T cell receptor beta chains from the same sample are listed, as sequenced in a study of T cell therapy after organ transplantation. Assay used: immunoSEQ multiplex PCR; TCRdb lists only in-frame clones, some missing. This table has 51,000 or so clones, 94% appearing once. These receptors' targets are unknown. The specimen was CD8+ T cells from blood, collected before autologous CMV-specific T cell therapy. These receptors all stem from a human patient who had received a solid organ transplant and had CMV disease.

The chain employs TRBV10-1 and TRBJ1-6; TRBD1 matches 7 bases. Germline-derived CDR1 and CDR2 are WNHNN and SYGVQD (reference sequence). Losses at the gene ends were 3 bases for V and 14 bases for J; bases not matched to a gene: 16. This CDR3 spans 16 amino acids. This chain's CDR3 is CASSDRGQYNFPALHF. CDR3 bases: TGCGCCAGCAGTGACAGGGGACAGTACAACTTTCCGGCCCTCCACTTT.

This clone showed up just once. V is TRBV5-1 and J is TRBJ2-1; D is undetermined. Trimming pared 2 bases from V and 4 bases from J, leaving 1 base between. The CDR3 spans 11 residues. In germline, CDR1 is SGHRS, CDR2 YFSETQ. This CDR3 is CASSFYNEQFF. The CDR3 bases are TGCGCCAGCAGCTTTTACAATGAGCAGTTCTTC.

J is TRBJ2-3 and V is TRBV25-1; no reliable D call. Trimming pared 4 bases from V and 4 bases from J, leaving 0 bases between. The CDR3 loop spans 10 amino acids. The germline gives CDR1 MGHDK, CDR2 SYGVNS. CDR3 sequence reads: CASSADTQYF. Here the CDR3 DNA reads TGTGCCAGCAGTGCAGATACGCAGTATTTT.

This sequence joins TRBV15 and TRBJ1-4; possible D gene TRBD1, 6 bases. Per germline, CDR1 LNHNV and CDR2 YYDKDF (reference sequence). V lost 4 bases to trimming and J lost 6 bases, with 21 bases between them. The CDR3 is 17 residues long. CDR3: CATSTTYREAVDEKLFF. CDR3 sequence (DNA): TGTGCCACCAGCACTACCTACAGGGAAGCTGTTGATGAAAAACTGTTTTTT.

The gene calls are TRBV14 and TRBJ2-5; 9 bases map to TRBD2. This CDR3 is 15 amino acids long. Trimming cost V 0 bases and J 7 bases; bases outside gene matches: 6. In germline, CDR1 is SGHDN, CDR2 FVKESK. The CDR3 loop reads CASSQDPSGTGTQYF. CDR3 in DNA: TGTGCCAGCAGCCAAGATCCTAGCGGGACTGGGACCCAGTACTTC.

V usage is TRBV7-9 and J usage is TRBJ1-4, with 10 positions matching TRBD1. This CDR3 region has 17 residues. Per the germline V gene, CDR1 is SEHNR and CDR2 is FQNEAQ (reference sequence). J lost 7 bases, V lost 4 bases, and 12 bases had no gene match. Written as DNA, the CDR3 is TGTGCCAGCAGCTCCTCTCTCGACAGGGGGCGAAGTGAAAAACTGTTTTTT. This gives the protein CASSSSLDRGRSEKLFF.

The CDR3 loop reads CASSLNSAGVEQYF. As DNA, the CDR3 is TGTGCCAGCAGCTTAAATTCCGCAGGGGTCGAGCAGTACTTC. This rearrangement joins TRBV7-6 to TRBJ2-7; a weak D match, TRBD1 (6 bases). Germline CDR1 and CDR2: SGHVS and FNYEAQ. This CDR3 region has 14 residues. Between the trimmed V and J ends, which lost 2 bases and 6 bases, there was a span of 14 bases.

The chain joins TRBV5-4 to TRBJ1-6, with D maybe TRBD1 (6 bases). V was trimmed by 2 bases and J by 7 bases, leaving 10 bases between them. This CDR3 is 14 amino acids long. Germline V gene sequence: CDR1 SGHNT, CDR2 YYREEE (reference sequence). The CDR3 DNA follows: TGTGCCAGCAGCTTTGTGGGGGGCAATTCACCCCTCCACTTT. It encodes CASSFVGGNSPLHF.

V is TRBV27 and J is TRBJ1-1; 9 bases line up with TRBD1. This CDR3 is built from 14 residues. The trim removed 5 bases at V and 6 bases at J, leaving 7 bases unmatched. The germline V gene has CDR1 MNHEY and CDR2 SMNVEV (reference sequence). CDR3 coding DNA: TGTGCCAGCAGTCCCGGGACAGGGAATGCTGAAGCTTTCTTT. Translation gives CASSPGTGNAEAFF.

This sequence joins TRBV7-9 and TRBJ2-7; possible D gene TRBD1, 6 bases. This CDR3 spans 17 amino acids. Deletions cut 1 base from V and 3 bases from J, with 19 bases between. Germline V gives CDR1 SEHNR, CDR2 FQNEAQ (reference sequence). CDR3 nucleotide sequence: TGTGCCAGCAGCTTAGATGTAACGACAGGTGGCGGCTACGAGCAGTACTTC. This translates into CASSLDVTTGGGYEQYF.

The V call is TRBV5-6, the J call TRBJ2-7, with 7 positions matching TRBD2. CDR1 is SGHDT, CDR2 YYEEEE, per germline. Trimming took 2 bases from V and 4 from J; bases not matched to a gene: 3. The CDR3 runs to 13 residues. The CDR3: CASSLGAGYEQYF. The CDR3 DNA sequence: TGTGCCAGCAGCTTAGGAGCGGGGTACGAGCAGTACTTC.

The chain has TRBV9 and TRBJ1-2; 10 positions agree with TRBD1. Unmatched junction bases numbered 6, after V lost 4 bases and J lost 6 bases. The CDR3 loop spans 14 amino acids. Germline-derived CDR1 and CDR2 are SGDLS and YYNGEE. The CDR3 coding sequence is TGTGCCAGCAGCACCCCCGGGACAGGGGATGGCTACACCTTC. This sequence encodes CASSTPGTGDGYTF.

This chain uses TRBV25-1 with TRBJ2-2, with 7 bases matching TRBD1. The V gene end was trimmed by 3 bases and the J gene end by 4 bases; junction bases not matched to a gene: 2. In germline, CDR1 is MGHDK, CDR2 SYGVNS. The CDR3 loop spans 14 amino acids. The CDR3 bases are TGTGCCAGCAGTGATGACAGGGTCACCGGGGAGCTGTTTTTT. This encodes CASSDDRVTGELFF.

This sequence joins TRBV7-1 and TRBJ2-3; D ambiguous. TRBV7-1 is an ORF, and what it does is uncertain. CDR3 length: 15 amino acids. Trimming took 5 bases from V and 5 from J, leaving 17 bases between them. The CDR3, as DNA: TGTGCCAGCAGCCTACAATGGAATCGAGGAGATACGCAGTATTTT. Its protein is CASSLQWNRGDTQYF.

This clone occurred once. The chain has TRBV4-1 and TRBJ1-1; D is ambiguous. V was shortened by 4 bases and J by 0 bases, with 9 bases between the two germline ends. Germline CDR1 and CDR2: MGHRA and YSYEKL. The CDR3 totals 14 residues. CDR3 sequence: CASSRGSVNTEAFF. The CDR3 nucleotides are TGCGCCAGCAGCCGCGGAAGTGTGAACACTGAAGCTTTCTTT.

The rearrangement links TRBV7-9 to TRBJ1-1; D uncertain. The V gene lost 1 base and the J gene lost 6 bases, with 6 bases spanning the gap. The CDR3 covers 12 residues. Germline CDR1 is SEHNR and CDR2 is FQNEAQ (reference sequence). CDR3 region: CASSLGSSEAFF. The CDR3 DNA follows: TGTGCCAGCAGCTTAGGTAGTTCTGAAGCTTTCTTT.

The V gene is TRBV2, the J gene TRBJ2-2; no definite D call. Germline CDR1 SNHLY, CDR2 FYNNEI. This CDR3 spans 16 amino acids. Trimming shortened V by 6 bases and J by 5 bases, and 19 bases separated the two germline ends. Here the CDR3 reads CASRTPGPPGTGELFF. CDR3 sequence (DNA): TGTGCCAGCAGGACCCCGGGCCCCCCGGGTACCGGGGAGCTGTTTTTT.

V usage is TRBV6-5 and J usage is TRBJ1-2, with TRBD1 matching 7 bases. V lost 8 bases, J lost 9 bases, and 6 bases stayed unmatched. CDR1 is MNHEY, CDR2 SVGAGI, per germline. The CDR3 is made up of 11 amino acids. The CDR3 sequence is CASRQGPRYTF. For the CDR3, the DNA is TGTGCCAGCCGACAGGGACCTCGCTACACCTTC.

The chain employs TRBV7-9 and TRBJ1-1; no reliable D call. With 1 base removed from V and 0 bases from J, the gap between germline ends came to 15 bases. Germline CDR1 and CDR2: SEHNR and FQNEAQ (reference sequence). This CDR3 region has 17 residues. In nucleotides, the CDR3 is TGTGCCAGCAGCTTAGGTTTTGGAGTGGCAGTGAACACTGAAGCTTTCTTT. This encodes CASSLGFGVAVNTEAFF.

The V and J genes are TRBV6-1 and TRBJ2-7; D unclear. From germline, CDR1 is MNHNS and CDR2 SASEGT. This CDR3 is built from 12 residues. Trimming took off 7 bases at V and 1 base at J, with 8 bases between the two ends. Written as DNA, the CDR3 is TGTGCCAGCATCGCAGCGTCCTACGAGCAGTACTTC. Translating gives CASIAASYEQYF.

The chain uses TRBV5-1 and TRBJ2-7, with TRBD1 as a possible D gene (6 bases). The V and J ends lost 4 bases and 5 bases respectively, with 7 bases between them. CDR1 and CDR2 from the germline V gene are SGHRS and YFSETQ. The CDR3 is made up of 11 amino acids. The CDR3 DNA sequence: TGCGCCAGCAGCCAGGGGAACGAGCAGTACTTC. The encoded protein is CASSQGNEQYF.

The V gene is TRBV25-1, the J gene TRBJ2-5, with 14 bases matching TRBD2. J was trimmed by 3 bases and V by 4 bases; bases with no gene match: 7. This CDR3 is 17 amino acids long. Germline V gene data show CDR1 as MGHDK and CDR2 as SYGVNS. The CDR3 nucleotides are TGTGCCAGCAGTGGCGGACTAGCGGGAGGTACTAAAGAGACCCAGTACTTC. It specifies CASSGGLAGGTKETQYF.

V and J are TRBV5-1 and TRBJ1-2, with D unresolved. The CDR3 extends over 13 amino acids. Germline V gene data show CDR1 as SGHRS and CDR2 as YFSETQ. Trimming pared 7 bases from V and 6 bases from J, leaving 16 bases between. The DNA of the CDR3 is TGCGCCAGCCTGGGCCTCCCTAGGGATGGCTACACCTTC. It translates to CASLGLPRDGYTF.

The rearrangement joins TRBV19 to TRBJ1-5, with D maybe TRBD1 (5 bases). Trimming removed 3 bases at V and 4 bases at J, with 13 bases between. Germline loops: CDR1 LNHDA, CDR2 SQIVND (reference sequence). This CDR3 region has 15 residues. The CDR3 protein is CASSITLEGNQPQHF. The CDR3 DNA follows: TGTGCCAGTAGTATCACCTTGGAGGGGAATCAGCCCCAGCATTTT.

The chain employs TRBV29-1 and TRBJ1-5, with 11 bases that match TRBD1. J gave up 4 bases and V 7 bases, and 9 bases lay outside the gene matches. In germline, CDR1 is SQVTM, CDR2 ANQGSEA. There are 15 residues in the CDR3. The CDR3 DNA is TGCAGCGCCCCCCCCGGGACAGGGGGTAATCAGCCCCAGCATTTT. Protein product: CSAPPGTGGNQPQHF.

This chain's CDR3 is CASSFPASGTNNEQFF. DNA of the CDR3: TGTGCCAGCAGCTTCCCCGCTAGCGGGACTAACAATGAGCAGTTCTTC. V and J are TRBV11-2 and TRBJ2-1, with TRBD2 identical over 9 bases. The CDR3 is made up of 16 amino acids. The germline gives CDR1 SGHAT, CDR2 FQNNGV. Unmatched junction bases numbered 8, after V lost 3 bases and J lost 5 bases.

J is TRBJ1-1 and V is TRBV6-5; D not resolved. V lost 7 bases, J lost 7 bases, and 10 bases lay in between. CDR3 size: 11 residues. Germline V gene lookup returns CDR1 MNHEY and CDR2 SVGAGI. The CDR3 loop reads CASTLGLEAFF. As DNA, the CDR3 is TGTGCCAGCACTCTCGGGCTTGAAGCTTTCTTT.

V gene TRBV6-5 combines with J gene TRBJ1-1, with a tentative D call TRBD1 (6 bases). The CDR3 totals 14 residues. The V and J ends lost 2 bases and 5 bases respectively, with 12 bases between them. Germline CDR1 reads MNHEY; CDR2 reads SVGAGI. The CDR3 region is CASSYGAGATEAFF. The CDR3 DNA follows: TGTGCCAGCAGTTACGGGGCAGGGGCGACTGAAGCTTTCTTT.